Below, one TCR beta chain is given with its context. Its antigen is undetermined. The read comes to an end 3 residues before the CDR3 does, leaving the germline J gene to fill in the end. Average input was around 1,200 ng genomic DNA for immunoSEQ TCR beta CDR3 amplification. TCRdb's table, derived via immunoSEQ multiplex PCR, lists solely in-frame clones and lacks some. The sample includes some 40,000 clones. Germline CDR1 is MNHEY and CDR2 is SVGEGT. The CDR3 totals 15 residues. J was trimmed by 1 base and V by 5 bases; bases with no gene match: 4. The sample comes from a study of T cells in women clearing cervical HPV infection. Study details: Cases' blood sampling followed lesion detection by median about 150 days (90 to 200). Study observations and caveats: Richness plus V gene abundances separated cases from controls with AUC 0.8 to 0.85.

The chain links TRBV6-2 or TRBV6-3 to TRBJ2-1, with 8 bases aligning to TRBD2. Sequencing was carried out using blood buffy coat. This TCR derives from a woman between 18 and 75 years old with a cervical HPV16 infection that either progressed to CIN3+ or cleared (not recorded which). The sequenced CDR3 bases are TGTGCCAGCAGTCAACGGGAGGGGTCCTACAATGAG. Amino acids: CASSQREGSYNE. The full CDR3 reads CASSQREGSYNEQFF.